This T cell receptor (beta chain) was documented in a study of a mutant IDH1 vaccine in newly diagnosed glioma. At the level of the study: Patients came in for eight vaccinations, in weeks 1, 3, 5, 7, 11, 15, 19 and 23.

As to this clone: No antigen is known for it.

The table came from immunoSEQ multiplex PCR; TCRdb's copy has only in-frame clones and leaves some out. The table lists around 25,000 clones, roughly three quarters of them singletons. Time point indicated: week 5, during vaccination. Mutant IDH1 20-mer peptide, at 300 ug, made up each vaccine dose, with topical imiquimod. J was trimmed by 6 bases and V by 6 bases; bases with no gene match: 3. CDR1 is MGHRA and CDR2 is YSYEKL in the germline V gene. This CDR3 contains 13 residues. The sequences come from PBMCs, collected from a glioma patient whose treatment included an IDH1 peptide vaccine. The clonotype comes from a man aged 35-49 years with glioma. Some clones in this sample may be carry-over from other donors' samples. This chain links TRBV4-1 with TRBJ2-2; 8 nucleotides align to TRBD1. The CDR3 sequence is CASRQGAPGELFF. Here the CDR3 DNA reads TGCGCCAGCAGGCAGGGGGCCCCCGGGGAGCTGTTTTTT.